This T cell receptor (beta chain) originates from a study of identifying expanded T cells in peripheral blood. Profiled with immunoSEQ multiplex PCR; TCRdb holds only in-frame clones, not every one. The sample holds over 70,000 clones, approximately 90% seen once. This clone was observed a single time. This sequence was found in a person between 18 and 70 years old in good health. The sample comprised blood.

CDR3 in amino acids: CATSRGPAGVNEQFF. CDR3 DNA: TGTGCCACCAGCAGAGGACCAGCGGGTGTGAATGAGCAGTTCTTC. This chain joins TRBV15 and TRBJ2-1; weak D call: TRBD2 (6 bases). The germline gives CDR1 LNHNV, CDR2 YYDKDF (reference sequence). Trimming stripped 1 base from V and 7 bases from J, with 14 bases between. The CDR3 covers 15 residues.